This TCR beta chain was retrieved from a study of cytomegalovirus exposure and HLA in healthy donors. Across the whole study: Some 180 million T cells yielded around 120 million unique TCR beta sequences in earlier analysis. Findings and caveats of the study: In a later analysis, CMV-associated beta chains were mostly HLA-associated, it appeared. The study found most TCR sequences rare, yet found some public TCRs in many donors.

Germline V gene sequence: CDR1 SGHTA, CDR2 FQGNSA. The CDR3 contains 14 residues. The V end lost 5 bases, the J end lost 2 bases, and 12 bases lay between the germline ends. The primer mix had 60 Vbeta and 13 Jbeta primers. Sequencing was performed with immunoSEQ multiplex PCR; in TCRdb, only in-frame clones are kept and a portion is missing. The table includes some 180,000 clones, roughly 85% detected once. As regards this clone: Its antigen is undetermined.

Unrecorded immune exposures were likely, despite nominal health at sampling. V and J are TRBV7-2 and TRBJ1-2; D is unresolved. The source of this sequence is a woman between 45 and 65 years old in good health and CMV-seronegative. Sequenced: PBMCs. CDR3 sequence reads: CASSPGSRNYGYTF. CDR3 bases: TGTGCCAGCAGCCCCGGGTCCCGAAACTATGGCTACACCTTC. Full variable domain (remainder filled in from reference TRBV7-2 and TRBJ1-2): GAGVSQSPSNKVTEKGKDVELRCDPISGHTALYWYRQSLGQGLEFLIYFQGNSAPDKSGLPSDRFSAERTGGSVSTLTIQRTQQEDSAVYLCASSPGSRNYGYTFGSGTRLTVV.